This T cell receptor beta chain was identified in a study of cytomegalovirus exposure and HLA in healthy donors. PCR was performed using 60 Vbeta and 13 Jbeta primers. Sequencing was performed with immunoSEQ multiplex PCR; in TCRdb, only in-frame clones are kept and a portion is missing. The data contain 150,000 to 200,000 clones, approximately 79% of them singletons. The CDR3 length is 18 residues. Germline CDR1 is SGHDT and CDR2 is YYEEEE. V trimming: 2 bases; J trimming: 0 bases; junction bases outside the gene matches: 12. The V call is TRBV5-6, the J call TRBJ2-7; TRBD2 agrees at 9 bases. Specimen: PBMCs. The TCR sequence derives from a man aged 35-49 years in good health and CMV-seronegative. The chain's CDR3 is CASSFPASGALSSYEQYF. The CDR3 region has the DNA TGTGCCAGCAGCTTCCCGGCTAGCGGGGCCCTAAGCTCCTACGAGCAGTACTTC.